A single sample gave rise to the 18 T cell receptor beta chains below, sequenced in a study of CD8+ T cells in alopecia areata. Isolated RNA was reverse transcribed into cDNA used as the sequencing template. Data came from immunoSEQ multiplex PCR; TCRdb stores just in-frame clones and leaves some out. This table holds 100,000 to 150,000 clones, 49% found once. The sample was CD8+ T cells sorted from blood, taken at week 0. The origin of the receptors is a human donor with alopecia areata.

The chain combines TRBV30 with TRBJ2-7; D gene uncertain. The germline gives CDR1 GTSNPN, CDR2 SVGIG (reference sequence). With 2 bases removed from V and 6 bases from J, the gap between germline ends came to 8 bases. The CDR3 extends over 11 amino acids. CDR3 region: CAWSFQSEQYF. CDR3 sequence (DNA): TGTGCCTGGAGTTTTCAGAGCGAGCAGTACTTC.

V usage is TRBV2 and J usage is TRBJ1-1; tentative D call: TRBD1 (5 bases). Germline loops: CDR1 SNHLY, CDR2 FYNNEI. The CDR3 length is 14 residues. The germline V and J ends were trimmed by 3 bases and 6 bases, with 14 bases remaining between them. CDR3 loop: CASSEGSGLAEAFF. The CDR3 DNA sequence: TGTGCCAGCAGTGAGGGATCAGGGTTGGCTGAAGCTTTCTTT.

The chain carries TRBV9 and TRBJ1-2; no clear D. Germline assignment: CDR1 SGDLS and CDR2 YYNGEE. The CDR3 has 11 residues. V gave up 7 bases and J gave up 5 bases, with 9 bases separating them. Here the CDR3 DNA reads TGTGCCAGCTCTGAGGGTTATGGCTACACCTTC. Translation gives CASSEGYGYTF.

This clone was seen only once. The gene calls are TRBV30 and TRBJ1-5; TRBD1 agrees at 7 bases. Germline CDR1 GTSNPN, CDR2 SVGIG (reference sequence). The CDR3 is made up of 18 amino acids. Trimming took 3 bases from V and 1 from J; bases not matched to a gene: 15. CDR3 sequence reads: CAWSTGEGAHPSNQPQHF. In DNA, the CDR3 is TGTGCCTGGAGCACCGGGGAGGGGGCGCATCCGAGCAATCAGCCCCAGCATTTT.

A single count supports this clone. The CDR3 nucleotides read TGTGCCAGCAGTCAGGGACTAGTGAGGGGGCAAGAGACCCAGTACTTC. Translating gives CASSQGLVRGQETQYF. This chain joins TRBV27 and TRBJ2-5; 8 nucleotides match TRBD2. This CDR3 has 16 amino acids. CDR1 is MNHEY, CDR2 SMNVEV, per germline (reference sequence). V lost 5 bases, J lost 2 bases, and 10 bases stayed unmatched.

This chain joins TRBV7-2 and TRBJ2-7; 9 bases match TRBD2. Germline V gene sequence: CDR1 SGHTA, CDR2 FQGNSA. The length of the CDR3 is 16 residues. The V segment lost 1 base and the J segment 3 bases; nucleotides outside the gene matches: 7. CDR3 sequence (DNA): TGTGCCAGCAGCTTAGATACGGCTAGCGGGGTCTACGAGCAGTACTTC. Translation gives CASSLDTASGVYEQYF.

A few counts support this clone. CDR3 loop: CASSPEWGGRYGYTF. As DNA, the CDR3 is TGTGCCAGCAGTCCCGAGTGGGGGGGGCGCTATGGCTACACCTTC. The chain has TRBV27 and TRBJ1-2, with D perhaps TRBD1 (6 bases). Germline assignment: CDR1 MNHEY and CDR2 SMNVEV (reference sequence). CDR3 length: 15 residues. V was shortened by 5 bases and J by 4 bases, with 17 bases between the two germline ends.

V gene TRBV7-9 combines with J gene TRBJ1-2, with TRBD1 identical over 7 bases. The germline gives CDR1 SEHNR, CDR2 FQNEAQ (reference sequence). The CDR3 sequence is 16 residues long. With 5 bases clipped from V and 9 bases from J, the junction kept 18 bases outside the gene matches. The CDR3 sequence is CASSTSTGTYPMRYTF. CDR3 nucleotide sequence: TGTGCCAGCAGCACTTCGACAGGGACCTACCCTATGCGCTACACCTTC.

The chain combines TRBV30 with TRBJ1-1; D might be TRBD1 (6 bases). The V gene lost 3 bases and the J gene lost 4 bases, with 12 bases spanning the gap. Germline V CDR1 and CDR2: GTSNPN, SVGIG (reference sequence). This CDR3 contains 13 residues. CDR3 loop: CAWSTGLSTEAFF. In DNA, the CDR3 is TGTGCCTGGAGCACAGGGTTGAGCACTGAAGCTTTCTTT.

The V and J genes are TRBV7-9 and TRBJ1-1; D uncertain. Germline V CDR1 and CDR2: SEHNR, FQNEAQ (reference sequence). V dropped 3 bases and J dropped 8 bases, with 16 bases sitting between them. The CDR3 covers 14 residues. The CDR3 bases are TGTGCCAGCAGCTTGTTGACTGAGGCATACGAAGCTTTCTTT. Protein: CASSLLTEAYEAFF. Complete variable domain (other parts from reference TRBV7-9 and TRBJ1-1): DTGVSQNPRHKITKRGQNVTFRCDPISEHNRLYWYRQTLGQGPEFLTYFQNEAQLEKSRLLSDRFSAERPKGSFSTLEIQRTEQGDSAMYLCASSLLTEAYEAFFGQGTRLTVV.

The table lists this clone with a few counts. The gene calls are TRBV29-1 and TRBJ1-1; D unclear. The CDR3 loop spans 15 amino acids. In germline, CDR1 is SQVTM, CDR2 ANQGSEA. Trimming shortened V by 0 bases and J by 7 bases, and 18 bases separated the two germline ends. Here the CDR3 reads CSVEDDGRPAGEAFF. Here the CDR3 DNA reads TGCAGCGTTGAAGATGATGGCAGGCCGGCCGGTGAAGCTTTCTTT.

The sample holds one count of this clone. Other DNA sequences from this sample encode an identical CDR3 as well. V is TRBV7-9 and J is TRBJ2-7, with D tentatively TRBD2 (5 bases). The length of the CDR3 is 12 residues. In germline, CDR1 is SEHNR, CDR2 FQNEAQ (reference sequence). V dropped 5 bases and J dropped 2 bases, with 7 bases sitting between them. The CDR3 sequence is CASSLGTYEQYF. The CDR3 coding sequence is TGTGCCAGCAGCCTCGGGACCTACGAGCAGTACTTC. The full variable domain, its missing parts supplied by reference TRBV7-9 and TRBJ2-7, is DTGVSQNPRHKITKRGQNVTFRCDPISEHNRLYWYRQTLGQGPEFLTYFQNEAQLEKSRLLSDRFSAERPKGSFSTLEIQRTEQGDSAMYLCASSLGTYEQYFGPGTRLTVT.

Written as DNA, the CDR3 is TGCAGCGTTGCGGACAGGGGGAGGTATGAGCAGTTCTTC. It is translated as CSVADRGRYEQFF. The V call is TRBV29-1, the J call TRBJ2-1, with TRBD1 identical over 10 bases. CDR1 and CDR2 (germline): SQVTM, ANQGSEA. This CDR3 has 13 residues. V was pared by 4 bases and J by 8 bases, with 5 bases of the junction left unmatched.

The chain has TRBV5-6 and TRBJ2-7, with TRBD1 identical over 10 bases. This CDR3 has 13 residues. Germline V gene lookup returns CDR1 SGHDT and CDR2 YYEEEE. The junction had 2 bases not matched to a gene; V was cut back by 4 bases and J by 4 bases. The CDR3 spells CASSRGQGYEQYF. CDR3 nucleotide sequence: TGTGCCAGCAGCAGGGGACAGGGGTACGAGCAGTACTTC.

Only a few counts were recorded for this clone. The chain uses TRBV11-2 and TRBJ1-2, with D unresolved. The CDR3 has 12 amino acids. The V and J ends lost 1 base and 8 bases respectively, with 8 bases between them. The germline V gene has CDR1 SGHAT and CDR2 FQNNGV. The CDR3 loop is CASSLGGVGYTF. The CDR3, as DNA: TGTGCCAGCAGCTTAGGTGGAGTCGGCTACACCTTC.

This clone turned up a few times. The CDR3 sequence is CASSPPLQGTDTQYF. CDR3 coding DNA: TGTGCCAGCAGCCCCCCCTTGCAGGGCACAGATACGCAGTATTTT. The chain uses TRBV11-2 and TRBJ2-3; D is unresolved. V shed 5 bases and J shed 1 base, with 13 bases lying between them. Germline V gene data show CDR1 as SGHAT and CDR2 as FQNNGV. The CDR3 runs 15 residues.

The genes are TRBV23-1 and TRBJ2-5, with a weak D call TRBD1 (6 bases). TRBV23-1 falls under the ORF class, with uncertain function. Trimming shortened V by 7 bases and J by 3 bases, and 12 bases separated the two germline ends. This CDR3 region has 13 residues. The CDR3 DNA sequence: TGCGCCAGCATTAGGACAGAAAAAGAGACCCAGTACTTC. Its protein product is CASIRTEKETQYF.

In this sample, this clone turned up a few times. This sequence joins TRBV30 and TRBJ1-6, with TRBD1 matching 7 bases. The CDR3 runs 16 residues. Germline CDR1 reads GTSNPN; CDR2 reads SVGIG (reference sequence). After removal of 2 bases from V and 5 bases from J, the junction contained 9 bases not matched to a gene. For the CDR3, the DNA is TGTGCCTGGAGTTTTTACGGGACAGAACATAATTCACCCCTCCACTTT. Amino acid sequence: CAWSFYGTEHNSPLHF.